This note documents a single T cell receptor beta chain sequence. Its target antigen remains unknown. No base quality values were provided; no much bigger clone lies one nucleotide off. This record comes from a study of T-cell reconstitution after alpha-beta-depleted transplantation in children (dated by TCRdb to the mid-2010s). General notes on the study: T-cell immune reconstitution after TCRalphabeta/CD19-depleted allogeneic hematopoietic cell transplantation in children was quantitatively tracked in the study by means of TCR repertoire profiling. On the study overall, not on this receptor specifically: Over the following months the frequencies of hyperexpanded clones went down, and after one year T-cell counts and TCRbeta diversity were mostly credited to newly produced T cells. Apparently early alphabetaT-cell count recovery about two months after transplant reportedly relied on only several hundred rapidly expanded clones derived from non-depleted graft cells. In some patients, the high TCRbeta diversity seen at day 60 was put down to recipient T cells and intrathymic progenitors that had survived conditioning.

At the junction V is shortened by 7 bases and J by 4 bases, with 15 bases in between. The CDR3 goes from the cysteine to the phenylalanine over 14 residues. Only the CDR3 DNA stays, 42 bases, in frame from base 1. From the germline V gene, CDR1 is SNHLY and CDR2 is FYNNEI. The time point label corresponds to: day 60 (about 2 months) after transplantation. The treatment or condition label, as the study defines it: allogeneic hematopoietic cell transplantation with graft depleted of TCRalphabeta T cells and CD19 B cells. TCRalphabeta/CD19-depleted allogeneic hematopoietic cell grafts were given to the transplant recipients, all of whom were children. Library preparation used PCR. The sample was run on an Illumina HiSeq 2500. TCR libraries were prepared with molecular barcoding, using unique molecular identifiers to normalize TCRbeta repertoire quantification. The raw public data were reprocessed by TCRdb itself: fastp quality trimming at Q25, MiXCR clonotype calling, in-frame beta chains only. CDR3 protein duplicates are merged, each entry listing the most common genes and DNA. The sample table lists tens of thousands of distinct CDR3 sequences, about 5.7% of them with a count of one. The top ten clonotypes cover about 30% of the sample.

The sequence was obtained from a female patient aged 2-9 years who had a stem cell transplant for aplastic anemia, so the T cells may come from the graft donor. Sample: PBMCs, mostly from graft donor cells, taken 60 days after TCRalphabeta/CD19-depleted stem cell transplant. The rearranged chain carries TRBV2 and TRBJ2-3; the D gene assignment is ambiguous. DNA sequence: TGTGCCAGCATTAAACAGCAACTCTCAGATACGCAGTATTTT. Translated, this is CASIKQQLSDTQYF.